The 25 T cell receptor beta chains presented below share a single source sample, sequenced in a study of CD8 T cells in ankylosing spondylitis. Each CDR3 protein is one row after TCRdb ran MiXCR on the 5' RACE reads. The sample holds a few hundred thousand distinct CDR3 sequences, about 20% seen once. Sequencing was performed on blood, either unsorted or a sorted T cell fraction (not recorded which). Every receptor here comes from a male donor with ankylosing spondylitis or in good health (not recorded which).

The chain uses TRBV13 and TRBJ2-7; 7 nucleotides agree with TRBD1. Germline V gene lookup returns CDR1 PRHDT and CDR2 FYEKMQ (reference sequence). The junction had 9 bases not matched to a gene; V was cut back by 5 bases and J by 8 bases. The CDR3 consists of 13 residues. In nucleotides, the CDR3 is TGTGCCAGCAGCATACTGAGACAGGGCCAGCAGTACGTC. Translating it yields CASSILRQGQQYV.

The V and J genes are TRBV2 and TRBJ2-5, with D uncertain. The germline V and J ends were trimmed by 2 bases and 4 bases, with 11 bases remaining between them. The germline CDR1 and CDR2 sequences are SNHLY and FYNNEI. This CDR3 has 14 amino acids. The chain's CDR3 is CASSERPGVETQYF. CDR3 DNA: TGTGCCAGCAGTGAAAGGCCCGGTGTAGAGACCCAGTACTTC.

The chain recombines TRBV19 with TRBJ2-1, with 9 nucleotides matching TRBD2. The CDR3 has 15 amino acids. Germline CDR1 and CDR2: LNHDA and SQIVND (reference sequence). The V gene end was trimmed by 4 bases and the J gene end by 2 bases; junction bases not matched to a gene: 3. In nucleotides, the CDR3 is TGTGCCAGTAGTACCCTAGCGGGACCCTACAATGAGCAGTTCTTC. It is translated as CASSTLAGPYNEQFF.

The chain employs TRBV30 and TRBJ1-1, with 8 positions matching TRBD1. The CDR3 runs 12 residues. The V gene end was trimmed by 8 bases and the J gene end by 3 bases; junction bases not matched to a gene: 5. Germline V lookup: CDR1 GTSNPN, CDR2 SVGIG (reference sequence). The CDR3 coding sequence is TGTGCCGGGGACAGGAATCACACTGAAGCTTTCTTT. Translation gives CAGDRNHTEAFF.

Many counts were recorded for this clonotype. The CDR3 DNA reads TGTGCCAGCAGCCAAGGGGGCTACGAGCAGTACGTC. Encoded protein: CASSQGGYEQYV. The chain uses TRBV3-1 and TRBJ2-7; no clear D gene. CDR3 length: 12 residues. Germline values: CDR1 LGHDT, CDR2 YNNKEL (reference sequence). The V gene lost 1 base and the J gene lost 3 bases, with 4 bases spanning the gap.

The rearrangement joins TRBV6-2 or TRBV6-3 to TRBJ2-2; no firm D call. Germline CDR1 and CDR2: MNHEY and SVGEGT. There are 13 residues in the CDR3. V lost 8 bases and J 0 bases, leaving 7 bases between the germline ends. The CDR3 loop is CASDETNTGELFF. The CDR3 nucleotides read TGTGCCAGCGATGAGACGAACACCGGGGAGCTGTTTTTT.

The table lists this clonotype with many counts. V is TRBV4-2 and J is TRBJ2-2; D possibly corresponds to TRBD2 (6 bases). The CDR3 loop spans 16 amino acids. The germline V gene has CDR1 LGHNA and CDR2 YNFKEQ. Trimming cost V 2 bases and J 2 bases, with 12 bases left between them. CDR3 sequence reads: CASSQPWDFNTGELFF. The CDR3 region has the DNA TGTGCCAGCAGCCAACCTTGGGACTTTAACACCGGGGAGCTGTTTTTT.

This clonotype was seen more than once but under ten times. The chain carries TRBV7-8 and TRBJ2-7; 8 nucleotides align to TRBD2. Germline CDR1 SGHVS, CDR2 FQNEAQ. The V gene end was trimmed by 3 bases and the J gene end by 3 bases; junction bases not matched to a gene: 4. The CDR3 runs 14 residues. CDR3 DNA sequence: TGTGCCAGCAGCTTTGGCCTAGCGGGCTACGAGCAGTACGTC. Protein sequence: CASSFGLAGYEQYV.

This clonotype was counted only a few times. The rearrangement uses TRBV20-1 and TRBJ2-2; 10 bases fit TRBD1. CDR3 length: 14 residues. After removal of 2 bases from V and 8 bases from J, the junction contained 5 bases not matched to a gene. Germline V lookup: CDR1 DFQATT, CDR2 SNEGSKA (reference sequence). The CDR3 DNA reads as TGCAGTGCTAGACCGGGACAGGGGTTGGGGGAGCTGTTTTTT. The encoded protein is CSARPGQGLGELFF.

V gene TRBV10-3 combines with J gene TRBJ1-5, with 9 bases that match TRBD1. In germline, CDR1 is ENHRY, CDR2 SYGVKD. The CDR3 runs 13 residues. The V segment lost 4 bases and the J segment 5 bases; nucleotides outside the gene matches: 0. This CDR3 reads CAISGTGDQPQHF. CDR3 in DNA: TGTGCCATCAGTGGGACAGGGGATCAGCCCCAGCATTTT.

This clonotype was observed a handful of times. The genes are TRBV5-1 and TRBJ2-1, with no clear D. The ends were cut back, 1 base at V and 9 bases at J, with 11 bases in the middle. The CDR3 has 13 residues. Germline V gene data show CDR1 as SGHRS and CDR2 as YFSETQ. The CDR3 DNA reads as TGCGCCAGCAGCTTGAATGTGGGTGGTGAGCAGTTCTTC. Translating it yields CASSLNVGGEQFF.

The rearrangement uses TRBV24-1 and TRBJ2-3, with D possibly matching TRBD2 (6 bases). From germline, CDR1 is KGHDR and CDR2 SFDVKD. V was clipped by 3 bases and J by 5 bases, with 11 bases between them. The CDR3 is 14 amino acids. CDR3 DNA: TGTGCCACCAGTGATGACCCCGGGAGAGATACGCAGTATTTT. As protein: CATSDDPGRDTQYF.

This clonotype appeared a few times. This chain connects TRBV4-1 to TRBJ2-1; D is undetermined. The CDR3 is 12 residues long. Germline CDR1 is MGHRA and CDR2 is YSYEKL. V lost 3 bases and J 8 bases, leaving 8 bases between the germline ends. CDR3 coding DNA: TGCGCCAGCAGCCAGACCCGCTATGAGCAGTTCTTC. It is translated as CASSQTRYEQFF.

In its sample, this clonotype was seen once. J is TRBJ2-3 and V is TRBV20-1; 8 bases align to TRBD2. There are 17 residues in the CDR3. Per the germline V gene, CDR1 is DFQATT and CDR2 is SNEGSKA (reference sequence). J gave up 0 bases and V 5 bases, and 13 bases lay outside the gene matches. CDR3: CSAPGVGSGGSTDTQYF. The CDR3 bases are TGCAGTGCTCCCGGAGTCGGAAGCGGGGGAAGCACAGATACGCAGTATTTT.

There are many counts of this clonotype. The rearrangement links TRBV28 to TRBJ2-3; 9 bases agree with TRBD1. The V segment lost 3 bases and the J segment 5 bases; nucleotides outside the gene matches: 15. This CDR3 spans 18 amino acids. The germline gives CDR1 MDHEN, CDR2 SYDVKM. Written as DNA, the CDR3 is TGTGCCAGCAGTTTTTGGGGAACAGGGGGCGCTTATGGAGATACGCAGTATTTT. Amino acid sequence: CASSFWGTGGAYGDTQYF.

The chain employs TRBV20-1 and TRBJ2-1; 10 positions match TRBD2. CDR3 length: 16 residues. The junction had 6 bases not matched to a gene; V was cut back by 3 bases and J by 1 base. Germline CDR1 reads DFQATT; CDR2 reads SNEGSKA (reference sequence). The CDR3 here is CSARSLAGGSYNEQFF. The DNA for the CDR3 is TGCAGTGCTAGGAGTTTAGCGGGAGGTTCCTACAATGAGCAGTTCTTC.

The chain joins TRBV10-3 to TRBJ2-7; 10 bases fit TRBD1. The length of the CDR3 is 13 residues. Germline values: CDR1 ENHRY, CDR2 SYGVKD. V shed 4 bases, J shed 5 bases, and the junction held 2 bases outside the gene matches. The CDR3 loop is CAISVDRGHEQYV. The CDR3 nucleotides read TGTGCCATCAGTGTAGACAGGGGGCACGAGCAGTACGTC.

This clonotype was observed a few times. Here the CDR3 DNA reads TGTGCCAGCAGTTTCACGACAGGGAATCCCGGGGAGCTGTTTTTT. Its translation: CASSFTTGNPGELFF. The V and J genes are TRBV12-3 or TRBV12-4 and TRBJ2-2, with 7 nucleotides matching TRBD1. The CDR3 contains 15 residues. J was trimmed by 6 bases and V by 3 bases; bases with no gene match: 7.

This chain uses TRBV4-1 with TRBJ2-1; 13 bases map to TRBD2. The CDR3 extends over 17 amino acids. Germline V gene sequence: CDR1 MGHRA, CDR2 YSYEKL. J gave up 8 bases and V 3 bases, and 10 bases lay outside the gene matches. CDR3 nucleotide sequence: TGCGCCAGCAGCCAGGCGACCGGGACTAGCGGGACATATGAGCAGTTCTTC. This sequence encodes CASSQATGTSGTYEQFF.

The chain combines TRBV20-1 with TRBJ2-3; D is unclear. The end of the DNA fits TRBJ1-5 better, so the J call may be wrong. CDR1 DFQATT and CDR2 SNEGSKA come from the germline V gene (reference sequence). The CDR3 is made up of 14 amino acids. The CDR3 sequence: CSARKPSSTDTQHF. The CDR3 nucleotides are TGCAGTGCTAGAAAGCCTTCGAGCACAGATACGCAGCATTTT.

The chain carries TRBV5-1 and TRBJ1-5, with D unclear. Germline lookup yields CDR1 SGHRS and CDR2 YFSETQ. Trimming pared 2 bases from V and 9 bases from J, leaving 12 bases between. CDR3 size: 13 residues. The CDR3 DNA sequence: TGCGCCAGCAGCTTCGCAGGCGAAAGGCCCCAGCATTTT. Amino acids: CASSFAGERPQHF.

The chain joins TRBV4-2 to TRBJ2-5, with no clear D. Trimming took off 4 bases at V and 4 bases at J, with 13 bases between the two ends. Germline V gene sequence: CDR1 LGHNA, CDR2 YNFKEQ. The CDR3 contains 14 residues. Written as DNA, the CDR3 is TGTGCCAGCAGCCCCCGGGTAATTGGAGAGACCCAGTACTTC. The encoded protein is CASSPRVIGETQYF.

This clonotype appeared a few times. The rearrangement joins TRBV3-1 to TRBJ1-4, with no clear D. Germline V gene sequence: CDR1 LGHDT, CDR2 YNNKEL (reference sequence). V lost 1 base and J lost 5, with 11 bases in between. The length of the CDR3 is 15 residues. The CDR3 DNA reads as TGTGCCAGCAGCCAAGTTACGGGAGGGAATGAAAAACTGTTTTTT. It encodes CASSQVTGGNEKLFF.

This clonotype was counted at least ten times. Written as DNA, the CDR3 is TGTGCCACCAGGACAGGGTTCCACGAGCAGTACGTC. Translated: CATRTGFHEQYV. This rearrangement joins TRBV24-1 to TRBJ2-7; TRBD1 matches at 7 bases. Trimming took 7 bases from V and 5 from J; bases not matched to a gene: 4. Germline V gene lookup returns CDR1 KGHDR and CDR2 SFDVKD. The CDR3 is 12 amino acids.

The rearrangement joins TRBV7-8 to TRBJ2-6; 9 positions match TRBD2. The J segment lost 1 base and the V segment lost 2 bases, leaving 21 bases of the junction unmatched. CDR3 length: 23 amino acids. Per the germline V gene, CDR1 is SGHVS and CDR2 is FQNEAQ. The CDR3 bases are TGTGCCAGCAGCTTATGGCGCGGGAGGGCCAATATAGCACCAGAGTCTGGGGCCAACGTCCTGACTTTC. This sequence encodes CASSLWRGRANIAPESGANVLTF.